This TCR beta chain stems from a study of T-cell memory formation after mild COVID-19. MiXCR was run by TCRdb on the 5' RACE reads, yielding one entry per CDR3 protein. Of about 90,000 distinct CDR3 sequences in the sample, about 13% were seen once. Study observations and caveats: Day 15 to 85 contracting clones showed balanced CD4/CD8; day 15 to 37 expanders favored CD4+.

Notes on this clonotype: Its specificity is unknown.

The receptor was derived from an adult woman who had mild COVID-19 (a few samples of this study predate the infection). Cell type and time point are not known. The material sequenced was PBMCs or a T cell subset sorted from them (not recorded which).

The CDR3 nucleotides are TGTGCCAGCAGTTTGGGGGCCGCGAACACTGAAGCTTTCTTT. Translating gives CASSLGAANTEAFF. The chain joins TRBV12-3 or TRBV12-4 to TRBJ1-1, with a possible D match to TRBD1 (6 bases). V dropped 3 bases and J dropped 1 base, with 9 bases sitting between them. The CDR3 is 14 amino acids.